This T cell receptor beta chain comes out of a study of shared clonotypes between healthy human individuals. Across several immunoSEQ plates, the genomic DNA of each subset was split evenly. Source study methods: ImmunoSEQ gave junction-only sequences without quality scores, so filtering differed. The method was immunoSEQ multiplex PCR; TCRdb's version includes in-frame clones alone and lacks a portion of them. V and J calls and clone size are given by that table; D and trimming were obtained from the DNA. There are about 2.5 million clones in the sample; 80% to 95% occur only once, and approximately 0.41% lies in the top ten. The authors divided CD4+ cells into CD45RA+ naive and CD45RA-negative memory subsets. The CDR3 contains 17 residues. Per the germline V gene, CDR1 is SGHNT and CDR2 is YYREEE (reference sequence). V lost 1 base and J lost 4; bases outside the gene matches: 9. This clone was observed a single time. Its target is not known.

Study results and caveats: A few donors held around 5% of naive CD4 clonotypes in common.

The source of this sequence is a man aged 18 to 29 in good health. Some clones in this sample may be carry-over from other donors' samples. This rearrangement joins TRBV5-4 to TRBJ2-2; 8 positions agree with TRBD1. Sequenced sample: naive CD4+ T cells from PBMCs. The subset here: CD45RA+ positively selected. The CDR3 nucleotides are TGTGCCAGCAGCTTGAGTTCCGGACAGGGAGGCACCGGGGAGCTGTTTTTT. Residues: CASSLSSGQGGTGELFF.